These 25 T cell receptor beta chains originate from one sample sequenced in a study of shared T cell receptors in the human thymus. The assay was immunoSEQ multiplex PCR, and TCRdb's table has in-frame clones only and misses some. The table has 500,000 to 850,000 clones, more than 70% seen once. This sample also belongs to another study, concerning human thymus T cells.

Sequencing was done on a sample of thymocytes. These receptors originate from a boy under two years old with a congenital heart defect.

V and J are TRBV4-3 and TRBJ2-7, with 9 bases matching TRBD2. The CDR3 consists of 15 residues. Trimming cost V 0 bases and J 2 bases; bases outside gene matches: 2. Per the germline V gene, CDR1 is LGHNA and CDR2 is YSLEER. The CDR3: CASSQEGGRAYEQYF. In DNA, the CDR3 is TGCGCCAGCAGCCAAGAAGGCGGGAGGGCCTACGAGCAGTACTTC.

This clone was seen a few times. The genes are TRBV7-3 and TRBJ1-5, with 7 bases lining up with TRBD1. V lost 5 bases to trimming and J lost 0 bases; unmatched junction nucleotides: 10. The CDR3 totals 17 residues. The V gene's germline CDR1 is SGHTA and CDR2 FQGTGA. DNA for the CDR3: TGTGCCAGCAGCATCGACAGGGACCCTTATAGCAATCAGCCCCAGCATTTT. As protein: CASSIDRDPYSNQPQHF.

Here the CDR3 DNA reads TGTGCCAGCAGCCACCTGGGACACAAGAACACTGAAGCTTTCTTT. This translates into CASSHLGHKNTEAFF. The V and J genes are TRBV14 and TRBJ1-1, with D possibly matching TRBD1 (6 bases). Trimming took 3 bases from V and 1 from J, leaving 12 bases between them. The CDR3 totals 15 residues. Germline values: CDR1 SGHDN, CDR2 FVKESK.

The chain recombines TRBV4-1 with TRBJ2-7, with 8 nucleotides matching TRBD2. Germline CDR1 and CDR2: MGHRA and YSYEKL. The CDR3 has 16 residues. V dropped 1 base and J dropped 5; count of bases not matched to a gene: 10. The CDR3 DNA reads TGCGCCAGCAGCCAAGTTTCGACTAGCGAGCTGGACGAGCAGTACTTC. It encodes CASSQVSTSELDEQYF.

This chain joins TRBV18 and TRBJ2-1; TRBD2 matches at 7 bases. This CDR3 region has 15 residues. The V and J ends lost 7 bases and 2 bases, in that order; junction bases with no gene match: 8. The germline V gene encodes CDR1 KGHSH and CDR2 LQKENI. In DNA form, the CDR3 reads TGTGCCAGCTTACGGGGCGGGAGCCCCTACAATGAGCAGTTCTTC. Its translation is CASLRGGSPYNEQFF.

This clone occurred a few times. CDR3 amino acids: CASSAQGATNTEAFF. CDR3 coding DNA: TGTGCCAGCAGTGCTCAGGGGGCGACGAACACTGAAGCTTTCTTT. The chain uses TRBV6-1 and TRBJ1-1, with 8 positions matching TRBD1. CDR1 is MNHNS, CDR2 SASEGT, per germline. The CDR3 is 15 residues long. The J segment lost 1 base and the V segment lost 4 bases, leaving 5 bases of the junction unmatched.

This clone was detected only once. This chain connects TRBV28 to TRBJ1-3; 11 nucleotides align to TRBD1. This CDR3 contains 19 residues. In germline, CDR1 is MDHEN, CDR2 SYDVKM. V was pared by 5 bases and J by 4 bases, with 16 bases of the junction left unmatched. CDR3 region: CASSPSEKGQGARGNTIYF. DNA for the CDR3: TGTGCCAGCAGTCCGAGCGAAAAAGGACAGGGGGCGAGGGGAAACACCATATATTTT.

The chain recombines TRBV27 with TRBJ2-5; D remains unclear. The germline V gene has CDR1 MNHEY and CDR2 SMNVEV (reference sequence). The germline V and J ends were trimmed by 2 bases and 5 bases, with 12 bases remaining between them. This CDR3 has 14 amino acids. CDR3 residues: CASSLRAIGETQYF. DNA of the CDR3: TGTGCCAGCAGTTTACGAGCGATCGGGGAGACCCAGTACTTC.

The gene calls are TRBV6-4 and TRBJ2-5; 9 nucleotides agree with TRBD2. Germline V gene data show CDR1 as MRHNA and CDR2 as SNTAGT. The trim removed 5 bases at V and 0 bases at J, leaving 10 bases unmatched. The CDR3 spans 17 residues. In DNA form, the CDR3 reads TGTGCCAGCAGTTATTCTAGCGGGAAAGCCTACCAAGAGACCCAGTACTTC. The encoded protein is CASSYSSGKAYQETQYF.

CDR3 amino acids: CASSWSGSHEQYF. CDR3 nucleotides: TGTGCCAGCAGTTGGAGCGGGAGCCACGAGCAGTACTTC. The J gene is TRBJ2-7, the V gene TRBV11-3; 8 nucleotides match TRBD2. The CDR3 runs to 13 residues. V gave up 6 bases and J gave up 5 bases; unmatched junction bases: 6. Per germline, CDR1 SGHNT and CDR2 YENEEA.

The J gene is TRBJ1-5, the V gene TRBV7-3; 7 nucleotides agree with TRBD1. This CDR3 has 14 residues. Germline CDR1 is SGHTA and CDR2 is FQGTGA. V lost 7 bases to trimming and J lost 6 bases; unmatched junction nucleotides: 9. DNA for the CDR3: TGTGCCAGCATCGCCGGACAGGTAGGTCAGCCCCAGCATTTT. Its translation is CASIAGQVGQPQHF.

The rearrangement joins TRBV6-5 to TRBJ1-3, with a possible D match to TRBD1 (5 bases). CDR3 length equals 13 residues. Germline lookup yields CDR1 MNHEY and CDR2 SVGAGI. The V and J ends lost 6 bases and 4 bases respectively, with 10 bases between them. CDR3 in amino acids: CASSLPGGNTIYF. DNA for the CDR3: TGTGCCAGCAGCTTACCAGGGGGAAACACCATATATTTT.

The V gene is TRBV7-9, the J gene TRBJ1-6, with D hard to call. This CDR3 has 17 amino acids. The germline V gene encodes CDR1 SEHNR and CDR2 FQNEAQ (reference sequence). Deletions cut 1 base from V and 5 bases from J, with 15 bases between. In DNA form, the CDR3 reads TGTGCCAGCAGCTTAGAAGTCAGGCATTTGCATAATTCACCCCTCCACTTT. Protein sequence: CASSLEVRHLHNSPLHF.

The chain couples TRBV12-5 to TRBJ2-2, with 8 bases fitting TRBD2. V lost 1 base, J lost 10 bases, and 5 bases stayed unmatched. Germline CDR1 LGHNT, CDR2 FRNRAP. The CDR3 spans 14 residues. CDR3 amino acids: CASGLDGRAVELFF. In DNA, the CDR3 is TGTGCTAGTGGTTTGGACGGGAGGGCCGTGGAGCTGTTTTTT. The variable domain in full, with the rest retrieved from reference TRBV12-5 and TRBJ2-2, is DARVTQTPRHKVTEMGQEVTMRCQPILGHNTVFWYRQTMMQGLELLAYFRNRAPLDDSGMPKDRFSAEMPDATLATLKIQPSEPRDSAVYFCASGLDGRAVELFFGEGSRLTVL.

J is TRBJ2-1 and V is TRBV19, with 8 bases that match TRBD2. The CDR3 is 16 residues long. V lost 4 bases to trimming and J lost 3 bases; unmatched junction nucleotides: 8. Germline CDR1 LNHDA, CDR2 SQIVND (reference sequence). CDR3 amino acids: CASSTRWRGVYNEQFF. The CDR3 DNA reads TGTGCCAGTAGTACCCGTTGGCGGGGGGTCTACAATGAGCAGTTCTTC. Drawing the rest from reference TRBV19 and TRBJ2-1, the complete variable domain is DGGITQSPKYLFRKEGQNVTLSCEQNLNHDAMYWYRQDPGQGLRLIYYSQIVNDFQKGDIAEGYSVSREKKESFPLTVTSAQKNPTAFYLCASSTRWRGVYNEQFFGPGTRLTVL.

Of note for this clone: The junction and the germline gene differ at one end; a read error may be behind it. CDR3 in DNA: TGTGCCAGCAGCGTAGGGACAGACTTATATGGCTACCCCTTC. As protein: CASSVGTDLYGYPF. The genes are TRBV9 and TRBJ1-2; a possible D gene is TRBD1 (6 bases). CDR1 SGDLS and CDR2 YYNGEE come from the germline V gene. The CDR3 is 14 amino acids.

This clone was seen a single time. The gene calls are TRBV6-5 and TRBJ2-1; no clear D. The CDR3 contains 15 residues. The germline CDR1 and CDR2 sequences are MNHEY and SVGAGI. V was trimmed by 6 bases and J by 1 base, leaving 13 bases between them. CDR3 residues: CASRYLELSYNEQFF. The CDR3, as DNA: TGTGCCAGCAGATATTTAGAGTTATCCTACAATGAGCAGTTCTTC.

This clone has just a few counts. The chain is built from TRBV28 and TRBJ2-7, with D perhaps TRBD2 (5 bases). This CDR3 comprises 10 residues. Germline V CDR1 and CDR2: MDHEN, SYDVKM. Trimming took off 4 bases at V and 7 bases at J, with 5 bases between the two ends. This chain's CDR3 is CASSSGEQYF. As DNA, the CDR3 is TGTGCCAGCAGTTCGGGGGAGCAGTACTTC. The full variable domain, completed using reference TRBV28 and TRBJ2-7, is DVKVTQSSRYLVKRTGEKVFLECVQDMDHENMFWYRQDPGLGLRLIYFSYDVKMKEKGDIPEGYSVSREKKERFSLILESASTNQTSMYLCASSSGEQYFGPGTRLTVT.

CDR3 sequence (DNA): TGTGCCAGCAGCTCCCGAGGGGCAGGGGGCAATCAGCCCCAGCATTTT. Translation: CASSSRGAGGNQPQHF. The chain combines TRBV5-6 with TRBJ1-5, with D possibly matching TRBD1 (6 bases). This CDR3 spans 16 amino acids. Trimming left V 3 bases short and J 2 bases short, with 15 bases between. CDR1 is SGHDT, CDR2 YYEEEE, per germline.

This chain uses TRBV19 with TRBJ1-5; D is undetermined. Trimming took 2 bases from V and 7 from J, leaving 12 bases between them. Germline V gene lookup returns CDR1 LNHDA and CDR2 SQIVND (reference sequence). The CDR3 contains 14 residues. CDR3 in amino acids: CASSIISWAQPQHF. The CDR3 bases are TGTGCCAGTAGTATAATTTCCTGGGCCCAGCCCCAGCATTTT. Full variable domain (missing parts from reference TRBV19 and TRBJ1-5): DGGITQSPKYLFRKEGQNVTLSCEQNLNHDAMYWYRQDPGQGLRLIYYSQIVNDFQKGDIAEGYSVSREKKESFPLTVTSAQKNPTAFYLCASSIISWAQPQHFGDGTRLSIL.

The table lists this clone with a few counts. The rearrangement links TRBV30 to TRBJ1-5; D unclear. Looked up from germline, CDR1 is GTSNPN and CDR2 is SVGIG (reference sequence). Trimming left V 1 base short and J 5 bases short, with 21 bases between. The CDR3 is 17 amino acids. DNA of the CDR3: TGTGCCTGGAGTGACTCGGGCTCGGGGAAAGGGTATCAGCCCCAGCATTTT. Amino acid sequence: CAWSDSGSGKGYQPQHF.

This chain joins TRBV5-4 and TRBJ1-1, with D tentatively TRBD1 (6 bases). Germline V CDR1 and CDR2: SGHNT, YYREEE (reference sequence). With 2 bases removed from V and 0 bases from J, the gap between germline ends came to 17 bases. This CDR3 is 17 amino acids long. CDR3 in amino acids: CASSFLGHFQMNTEAFF. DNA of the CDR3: TGTGCCAGCAGCTTTTTGGGACACTTTCAGATGAACACTGAAGCTTTCTTT.

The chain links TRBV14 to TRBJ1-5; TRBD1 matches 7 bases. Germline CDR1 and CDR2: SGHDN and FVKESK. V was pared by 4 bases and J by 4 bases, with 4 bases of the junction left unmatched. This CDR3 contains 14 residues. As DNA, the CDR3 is TGTGCCAGCAGCCGAACAGGGGATAATCAGCCCCAGCATTTT. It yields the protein CASSRTGDNQPQHF.

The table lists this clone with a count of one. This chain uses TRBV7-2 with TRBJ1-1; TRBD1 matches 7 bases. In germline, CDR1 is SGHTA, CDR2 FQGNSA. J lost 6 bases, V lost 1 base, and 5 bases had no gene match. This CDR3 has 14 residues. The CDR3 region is CASSLEGAVSEAFF. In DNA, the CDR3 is TGTGCCAGCAGCTTAGAGGGGGCAGTCTCTGAAGCTTTCTTT.

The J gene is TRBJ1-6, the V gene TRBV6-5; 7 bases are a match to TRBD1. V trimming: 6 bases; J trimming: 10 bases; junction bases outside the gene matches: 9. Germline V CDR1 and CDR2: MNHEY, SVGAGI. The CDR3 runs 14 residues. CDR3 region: CASREGNRGSPLHF. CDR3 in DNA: TGTGCCAGCAGGGAGGGAAACAGGGGATCACCCCTCCACTTT.